What follows is one T cell receptor beta chain and its context. The antigen remains undetermined. This record comes from a study of cytomegalovirus exposure and HLA in healthy donors. Whole-study results and caveats: Rarity marked most TCR sequences, yet some public TCRs occurred in many donors. An apparent linkage of common viral pathogens to several of the most significant clusters emerged in a later analysis.

V was pared by 4 bases and J by 7 bases, with 19 bases between. In germline, CDR1 is LNHNV, CDR2 YYDKDF (reference sequence). There are 16 residues in the CDR3. Researchers ran the PCR with 60 Vbeta and 13 Jbeta primers. The assay was immunoSEQ multiplex PCR, and TCRdb's table has in-frame clones only and misses some. The sample has 150,000 or so clones; approximately 70% are singletons. The TCR comes from a man aged 35 to 55 in good health and CMV-seropositive. The sequenced sample was PBMCs. The rearrangement joins TRBV15 to TRBJ1-4; the D is unclear. The DNA of the CDR3 is TGTGCCACCAGCACCCTTATGTCTAACGCGGTTGAAAAACTGTTTTTT. The encoded protein is CATSTLMSNAVEKLFF.